The 20 T cell receptor beta chains listed next were all sequenced from one sample in a study of blood T cell repertoires in COVID-19. Method: immunoSEQ multiplex PCR; TCRdb's copy keeps in-frame clones and lacks some. The sample carries approximately 190,000 clones, under 90% recorded once. The sequencing sample was made of peripheral blood. These receptors were taken from an elderly man with acute or convalescent COVID-19.

V is TRBV24-1 and J is TRBJ2-3; 8 bases map to TRBD1. V shed 6 bases, J shed 4 bases, and the junction held 8 bases outside the gene matches. The V gene's germline CDR1 is KGHDR and CDR2 SFDVKD. The CDR3 has 15 residues. The CDR3 protein is CATSQTGVSADTQYF. CDR3 DNA: TGTGCCACCAGTCAGACAGGGGTTTCCGCAGATACGCAGTATTTT.

V usage is TRBV15 and J usage is TRBJ1-4; D not certain. Germline CDR1 reads LNHNV; CDR2 reads YYDKDF (reference sequence). The germline V and J ends were trimmed by 0 bases and 0 bases, with 17 bases remaining between them. The CDR3 is made up of 19 amino acids. The chain's CDR3 is CATSRDSGKQIATNEKLFF. In DNA form, the CDR3 reads TGTGCCACCAGCAGAGATAGCGGGAAACAGATCGCAACTAATGAAAAACTGTTTTTT.

This chain uses TRBV6-5 with TRBJ1-1, with D unresolved. Germline V gene lookup returns CDR1 MNHEY and CDR2 SVGAGI. This CDR3 is 16 amino acids long. V lost 2 bases and J lost 2, with 15 bases in between. The CDR3 DNA sequence: TGTGCCAGCAGTTACGAATCGGGGTTTGGCAACACTGAAGCTTTCTTT. Protein product: CASSYESGFGNTEAFF.

The chain carries TRBV7-2 and TRBJ2-3, with TRBD2 matching 11 bases. CDR1 is SGHTA, CDR2 FQGNSA, per germline. This CDR3 is 16 amino acids long. After removal of 5 bases from V and 5 bases from J, the junction contained 9 bases not matched to a gene. As DNA, the CDR3 is TGTGCCAGCAGCCGTTCCGGGACTAGCGGAAAAGATACGCAGTATTTT. Translation gives CASSRSGTSGKDTQYF.

This clone was detected only once. The rearrangement uses TRBV19 and TRBJ1-2, with a weak D call TRBD1 (6 bases). Germline lookup yields CDR1 LNHDA and CDR2 SQIVND (reference sequence). V shed 7 bases and J shed 4 bases, with 19 bases lying between them. The CDR3 totals 15 residues. CDR3 loop: CASKRQGIAIYGYTF. In DNA form, the CDR3 reads TGTGCCAGTAAGAGGCAGGGGATAGCAATCTATGGCTACACCTTC.

The CDR3: CASGQVSYNEQFF. Here the CDR3 DNA reads TGTGCCAGCGGACAGGTTTCCTACAATGAGCAGTTCTTC. V and J are TRBV2 and TRBJ2-1; 7 positions agree with TRBD1. Looked up from germline, CDR1 is SNHLY and CDR2 is FYNNEI. CDR3 length: 13 residues. The trim removed 8 bases at V and 1 base at J, leaving 2 bases unmatched.

The table lists this clone with a few counts. The V call is TRBV10-3, the J call TRBJ1-1; D is unclear. The CDR3 sequence is 14 residues long. The V and J ends lost 4 bases and 4 bases respectively, with 13 bases between them. Germline lookup yields CDR1 ENHRY and CDR2 SYGVKD. The CDR3 is CAISVGGAATEAFF. Here the CDR3 DNA reads TGTGCCATCAGTGTAGGAGGAGCAGCCACTGAAGCTTTCTTT.

Here the CDR3 reads CASSVRQGRNTEAFF. In nucleotides, the CDR3 is TGTGCCAGCAGCGTAAGACAGGGGAGGAACACTGAAGCTTTCTTT. V usage is TRBV7-8 and J usage is TRBJ1-1; 8 nucleotides align to TRBD1. The CDR3 length is 15 residues. Trimming cost V 5 bases and J 1 base; bases outside gene matches: 6. Germline assignment: CDR1 SGHVS and CDR2 FQNEAQ.

The chain couples TRBV3-1 (or the pseudogene TRBV3-2) to TRBJ1-2; D gene ambiguous. This CDR3 comprises 13 residues. CDR1 is LGHDT and CDR2 is YNNKEL in the germline V gene (reference sequence). The V end lost 6 bases, the J end lost 0 bases, and 8 bases lay between the germline ends. This CDR3 is CASSQASNYGYTF. DNA of the CDR3: TGTGCCAGCAGTCAGGCCTCTAACTATGGCTACACCTTC.

This clone was counted a few times. The rearrangement uses TRBV10-3 and TRBJ2-1, with 9 bases matching TRBD1. The CDR3 is 14 residues long. The germline gives CDR1 ENHRY, CDR2 SYGVKD. Trimming cost V 6 bases and J 6 bases; bases outside gene matches: 6. The CDR3 DNA reads TGTGCCATCAGACAGGGGGCGGACATCAATGAGCAGTTCTTC. Amino acids: CAIRQGADINEQFF.

The table lists this clone with a count of one. The V gene is TRBV5-1, the J gene TRBJ2-3; TRBD2 might be the D (5 bases). V was cut by 4 bases and J by 1 base, with 7 bases left in between. CDR3 length equals 13 residues. CDR1 and CDR2 from the germline V gene are SGHRS and YFSETQ. Here the CDR3 DNA reads TGCGCCAGCAGCGAGGGCGGCACAGATACGCAGTATTTT. It yields the protein CASSEGGTDTQYF.

This clone was recorded only once. The chain uses TRBV29-1 and TRBJ2-1, with 11 bases that match TRBD2. With V trimmed by 8 bases and J by 0 bases, 6 bases remained unmatched. This CDR3 is 15 amino acids long. CDR1 and CDR2 from the germline V gene are SQVTM and ANQGSEA. The CDR3 sequence: CSPEGTSGSYNEQFF. The CDR3 coding sequence is TGCAGCCCCGAAGGGACTAGCGGCTCCTACAATGAGCAGTTCTTC.

The rearrangement joins TRBV7-3 to TRBJ1-5, with 8 bases fitting TRBD1. The CDR3 spans 16 residues. The V gene's germline CDR1 is SGHTA and CDR2 FQGTGA. With V trimmed by 5 bases and J by 2 bases, 8 bases remained unmatched. The CDR3 spells CASSPTGEIGNQPQHF. The CDR3 region has the DNA TGTGCCAGCAGCCCGACAGGGGAGATTGGCAATCAGCCCCAGCATTTT.

The gene calls are TRBV18 and TRBJ2-2; TRBD2 matches at 11 bases. The CDR3 sequence is 21 residues long. The ends lost 4 bases at V and 3 bases at J; junction bases unmatched: 19. Germline V gene sequence: CDR1 KGHSH, CDR2 LQKENI. CDR3 sequence: CASSQPWGTSGTRRDTGELFF. The CDR3 DNA reads as TGTGCCAGCTCACAACCCTGGGGGACTAGCGGTACCCGAAGGGACACCGGGGAGCTGTTTTTT.

This chain joins TRBV27 and TRBJ2-7; D may be TRBD1 (6 bases). Germline CDR1 reads MNHEY; CDR2 reads SMNVEV (reference sequence). Trimming cost V 1 base and J 2 bases, with 15 bases left between them. This CDR3 region has 16 residues. CDR3 region: CASSLYLRGDPYEQYF. For the CDR3, the DNA is TGTGCCAGCAGTTTATACCTCAGGGGAGATCCCTACGAGCAGTACTTC.

The J gene is TRBJ2-1, the V gene TRBV7-3, with D possibly TRBD1 on 5 matching bases. CDR3 length: 15 residues. V was cut by 3 bases and J by 6 bases, with 15 bases left in between. Germline assignment: CDR1 SGHTA and CDR2 FQGTGA. CDR3 sequence (DNA): TGTGCCAGCAGCTTGGTGGACACGGCTTTCAATGAGCAGTTCTTC. Translated, it gives CASSLVDTAFNEQFF.

The rearrangement links TRBV2 to TRBJ2-2; perhaps TRBD1 as D (5 bases). Germline CDR1 SNHLY, CDR2 FYNNEI. Trimming removed 5 bases from V and 9 bases from J, with 10 bases in between. The CDR3 length is 12 residues. The CDR3 nucleotides are TGTGCCAGCAGTACCCAGGGTTGGGAGCTGTTTTTT. Encoded protein: CASSTQGWELFF. Full variable domain (remainder filled in from reference TRBV2 and TRBJ2-2): EPEVTQTPSHQVTQMGQEVILRCVPISNHLYFYWYRQILGQKVEFLVSFYNNEISEKSEIFDDQFSVERPDGSNFTLKIRSTKLEDSAMYFCASSTQGWELFFGEGSRLTVL.

The genes are TRBV10-1 and TRBJ2-3, with 11 bases matching TRBD2. The CDR3 is made up of 15 amino acids. V shed 2 bases and J 5 bases; nucleotides not matched to a gene: 3. CDR1 WNHNN and CDR2 SYGVQD come from the germline V gene (reference sequence). This chain's CDR3 is CASSERGTSGDTQYF. The CDR3 nucleotides are TGCGCCAGCAGTGAGAGGGGGACTAGCGGAGATACGCAGTATTTT.

The chain links TRBV11-2 to TRBJ2-4, with 7 nucleotides matching TRBD2. CDR3 length equals 16 residues. V gave up 5 bases and J gave up 3 bases; unmatched junction bases: 10. Germline V gene sequence: CDR1 SGHAT, CDR2 FQNNGV. CDR3 amino acids: CASSLRTSSVKNIQYF. The CDR3 region has the DNA TGTGCCAGCAGCCTCCGGACTAGTTCGGTCAAAAACATTCAGTACTTC.

A few counts support this clone. The chain is built from TRBV6-5 and TRBJ2-2, with 7 bases fitting TRBD2. The junction had 11 bases not matched to a gene; V was cut back by 0 bases and J by 10 bases. This CDR3 has 16 residues. Germline assignment: CDR1 MNHEY and CDR2 SVGAGI. CDR3 amino acids: CASSYSPPPGGEELFF. The CDR3 nucleotides are TGTGCCAGCAGTTACTCGCCTCCCCCGGGGGGAGAGGAGCTGTTTTTT.